These 31 T cell receptor beta chains were sequenced from one sample in a study of control samples from healthy donors and cancer patients. Assay: immunoSEQ multiplex PCR; the TCRdb copy retains only in-frame clones and omits some. There are 80,000 to 100,000 clones in the sample; 85% to 90% occur only once, and around 14% lies in the top ten. The sample was blood. These receptor sequences come from a man aged 25-40 years in good health.

The genes are TRBV28 and TRBJ2-3; TRBD1 might be the D (6 bases). Germline V gene data show CDR1 as MDHEN and CDR2 as SYDVKM. The CDR3 is made up of 14 amino acids. V lost 4 bases and J lost 5, with 13 bases in between. CDR3 loop: CASSSRGRIDTQYF. Written as DNA, the CDR3 is TGTGCCAGCAGTTCCAGGGGTAGGATAGATACGCAGTATTTT.

The CDR3 reads CASSIPGPGELFF. In DNA, the CDR3 is TGTGCCAGTAGTATACCTGGCCCCGGGGAGCTGTTTTTT. The J gene is TRBJ2-2, the V gene TRBV19; no definite D call. Germline lookup yields CDR1 LNHDA and CDR2 SQIVND (reference sequence). V lost 2 bases, J lost 6 bases, and 7 bases lay in between. The CDR3 covers 13 residues.

The genes are TRBV5-1 and TRBJ2-1, with TRBD2 matching 14 bases. Germline loops: CDR1 SGHRS, CDR2 YFSETQ. This CDR3 has 17 amino acids. V was clipped by 0 bases and J by 7 bases; unmatched bases: 6. CDR3 in amino acids: CASSLEGLAGVYNEQFF. CDR3 nucleotide sequence: TGCGCCAGCAGCTTGGAGGGACTAGCGGGAGTTTATAATGAGCAGTTCTTC.

J is TRBJ2-4 and V is TRBV28, with D possibly TRBD1 on 5 matching bases. The V end was cut by 6 bases, the J end by 8 bases, with 11 bases between. Germline lookup yields CDR1 MDHEN and CDR2 SYDVKM. The CDR3 runs to 12 residues. The CDR3, as DNA: TGTGCCAGCAGACGGCAGGGTGACATTCAGTACTTC. Translated, it gives CASRRQGDIQYF.

The chain joins TRBV19 to TRBJ2-7; TRBD1 matches 7 bases. Unmatched junction bases numbered 6, after V lost 3 bases and J lost 1 base. CDR3 length: 15 residues. CDR1 and CDR2 from the germline V gene are LNHDA and SQIVND (reference sequence). CDR3 sequence (DNA): TGTGCCAGTAGTATGGGGTCAGGGGGATCCTACGAGCAGTACTTC. Translated: CASSMGSGGSYEQYF.

This chain connects TRBV7-8 to TRBJ1-3; 11 nucleotides align to TRBD1. The CDR3 consists of 15 residues. J lost 7 bases, V lost 4 bases, and 6 bases had no gene match. Germline CDR1 and CDR2: SGHVS and FQNEAQ. CDR3 protein: CASSSRGTGGNTIYF. Here the CDR3 DNA reads TGTGCCAGCAGCTCACGGGGGACAGGGGGTAACACCATATATTTT.

This clone occurred many times. The chain recombines TRBV28 with TRBJ2-2; 9 bases align to TRBD2. CDR3 size: 16 residues. Germline V gene data show CDR1 as MDHEN and CDR2 as SYDVKM. V was clipped by 0 bases and J by 1 base; unmatched bases: 0. CDR3 sequence: CASSLWTSGNTGELFF. CDR3 nucleotide sequence: TGTGCCAGCAGTTTATGGACTAGCGGGAACACCGGGGAGCTGTTTTTT.

V and J are TRBV19 and TRBJ2-7; 7 positions agree with TRBD2. Looked up from germline, CDR1 is LNHDA and CDR2 is SQIVND (reference sequence). The CDR3 has 15 amino acids. The junction had 7 bases not matched to a gene; V was cut back by 5 bases and J by 0 bases. The CDR3 is CASSQERGSSYEQYF. The CDR3 nucleotides read TGTGCCAGTAGTCAAGAGCGGGGTAGCTCCTACGAGCAGTACTTC. Full variable domain (rest looked up from reference TRBV19 and TRBJ2-7): DGGITQSPKYLFRKEGQNVTLSCEQNLNHDAMYWYRQDPGQGLRLIYYSQIVNDFQKGDIAEGYSVSREKKESFPLTVTSAQKNPTAFYLCASSQERGSSYEQYFGPGTRLTVT.

In nucleotides, the CDR3 is TGTGCCAGCAGCCCTCCTAACAGGGGGTCCACTGAAGCTTTCTTT. Protein: CASSPPNRGSTEAFF. The chain uses TRBV3-1 (or the pseudogene TRBV3-2) and TRBJ1-1; 8 bases fit TRBD1. CDR1 is LGHDT, CDR2 YNNKEL, per germline (reference sequence). The J segment lost 4 bases and the V segment lost 4 bases, leaving 8 bases of the junction unmatched. CDR3 size: 15 residues.

The rearrangement uses TRBV18 and TRBJ1-2, with a possible D match to TRBD1 (6 bases). The V gene lost 4 bases and the J gene lost 6 bases, with 12 bases spanning the gap. Germline-derived CDR1 and CDR2 are KGHSH and LQKENI. The CDR3 covers 13 residues. This CDR3 is CASSLDRSHGYTF. The CDR3 DNA sequence: TGTGCCAGCTCACTTGACAGGAGCCATGGCTACACCTTC.

The chain carries TRBV30 and TRBJ1-1, with a tentative D call TRBD1 (6 bases). Germline CDR1 reads GTSNPN; CDR2 reads SVGIG (reference sequence). Trimming shortened V by 4 bases and J by 1 base, and 13 bases separated the two germline ends. The CDR3 consists of 14 residues. CDR3 in DNA: TGTGCCTGGACCCTAAGACAGGAGAACACTGAAGCTTTCTTT. Translated, it gives CAWTLRQENTEAFF. The entire variable domain, with the rest obtained from reference TRBV30 and TRBJ1-1, is as follows: SQTIHQWPATLVQPVGSPLSLECTVEGTSNPNLYWYRQAAGRGLQLLFYSVGIGQISSEVPQNLSASRPQDRQFILSSKKLLLSDSGFYLCAWTLRQENTEAFFGQGTRLTVV.

The chain has TRBV5-5 and TRBJ2-1; D might be TRBD1 or TRBD2, each matching 5 bases. Trimming pared 4 bases from V and 6 bases from J, leaving 26 bases between. This CDR3 region has 18 residues. Germline CDR1 and CDR2: SGHKS and YYEKEE (reference sequence). For the CDR3, the DNA is TGTGCCAGCAGCCGGGTGGGGGAACCCGCAAGCTTACCCAATGAGCAGTTCTTC. Residues: CASSRVGEPASLPNEQFF.

This clone was seen once. The chain couples TRBV7-8 to TRBJ1-1, with D unresolved. The CDR3 runs to 15 residues. Looked up from germline, CDR1 is SGHVS and CDR2 is FQNEAQ. V was trimmed by 4 bases and J by 4 bases, leaving 16 bases between them. The CDR3, as DNA: TGTGCCAGCAGCTGGGGTTTAGAATACTCCACTGAAGCTTTCTTT. Its translation is CASSWGLEYSTEAFF.

A few counts support this clone. The chain carries TRBV2 and TRBJ1-1, with 12 positions matching TRBD1. V was clipped by 1 base and J by 4 bases; unmatched bases: 7. CDR1 is SNHLY, CDR2 FYNNEI, per germline. CDR3 length: 17 amino acids. CDR3 loop: CASSEEGTGGLITEAFF. As DNA, the CDR3 is TGTGCCAGCAGTGAAGAGGGGACAGGGGGCTTGATCACTGAAGCTTTCTTT.

V and J are TRBV27 and TRBJ1-5; TRBD1 is a possible D gene (5 bases). Germline assignment: CDR1 MNHEY and CDR2 SMNVEV (reference sequence). Trimming took off 2 bases at V and 1 base at J, with 9 bases between the two ends. The CDR3 is made up of 15 amino acids. Here the CDR3 reads CASSLRGLSNQPQHF. The DNA of the CDR3 is TGTGCCAGCAGTTTACGGGGGTTGAGCAATCAGCCCCAGCATTTT.

The rearrangement links TRBV6-6 to TRBJ2-3; TRBD2 agrees at 13 bases. The germline V gene has CDR1 MNHNY and CDR2 SVGAGI (reference sequence). J was trimmed by 0 bases and V by 5 bases; bases with no gene match: 8. The CDR3 totals 18 residues. CDR3 protein: CASSPPPGLAGSTDTQYF. The CDR3 bases are TGTGCCAGCAGTCCACCCCCGGGACTAGCGGGGAGCACAGATACGCAGTATTTT.

CDR3 sequence reads: CASSVEPGSLLGYTF. The CDR3 nucleotides are TGTGCCAGCAGCGTAGAACCAGGGAGTCTCTTGGGCTACACCTTC. The rearrangement uses TRBV9 and TRBJ1-2; D perhaps matches TRBD1 (5 bases). Trimming removed 0 bases at V and 8 bases at J, with 17 bases between. The CDR3 is 15 residues long. The germline gives CDR1 SGDLS, CDR2 YYNGEE.

This chain uses TRBV24-1 with TRBJ1-1, with a weak D call TRBD1 (6 bases). The CDR3 extends over 13 amino acids. V dropped 12 bases and J dropped 4 bases, with 17 bases sitting between them. Germline values: CDR1 KGHDR, CDR2 SFDVKD. The CDR3 here is CAPKGAGATEAFF. For the CDR3, the DNA is TGTGCCCCGAAGGGCGCGGGGGCCACTGAAGCTTTCTTT.

The chain joins TRBV9 to TRBJ2-3; 15 bases match TRBD2. CDR3 length equals 18 residues. Germline V gene lookup returns CDR1 SGDLS and CDR2 YYNGEE. V lost 3 bases, J lost 0 bases, and 5 bases stayed unmatched. The CDR3 protein is CASSALGTSGRSTDTQYF. CDR3 nucleotide sequence: TGTGCCAGCAGCGCCCTCGGGACTAGCGGGAGGAGCACAGATACGCAGTATTTT. The complete variable domain, with remaining parts taken from reference TRBV9 and TRBJ2-3, reads DSGVTQTPKHLITATGQRVTLRCSPRSGDLSVYWYQQSLDQGLQFLIQYYNGEERAKGNILERFSAQQFPDLHSELNLSSLELGDSALYFCASSALGTSGRSTDTQYFGPGTRLTVL.

J is TRBJ1-4 and V is TRBV6-5; 11 bases fit TRBD1. Per germline, CDR1 MNHEY and CDR2 SVGAGI. The CDR3 sequence is 14 residues long. Unmatched junction bases numbered 3, after V lost 5 bases and J lost 7 bases. The CDR3: CASSRGQGVEKLFF. The CDR3 coding sequence is TGTGCCAGCAGTAGGGGACAGGGGGTTGAAAAACTGTTTTTT.

The CDR3 bases are TGTGCCAGCACCTTCTCCCCTTCTGGGGCCAACGTCCTGACTTTC. Translation gives CASTFSPSGANVLTF. The gene calls are TRBV11-3 and TRBJ2-6; D remains ambiguous. Trimming removed 7 bases from V and 1 base from J, with 11 bases in between. The germline CDR1 and CDR2 sequences are SGHNT and YENEEA. This CDR3 region has 15 residues. The full variable domain, with the rest looked up from reference TRBV11-3 and TRBJ2-6, is EAGVVQSPRYKIIEKKQPVAFWCNPISGHNTLYWYLQNLGQGPELLIRYENEEAVDDSQLPKDRFSAERLKGVDSTLKIQPAELGDSAVYLCASTFSPSGANVLTFGAGSRLTVL.

The chain recombines TRBV5-8 with TRBJ2-1; TRBD2 aligns across 7 bases. CDR3 length equals 12 residues. The junction had 6 bases not matched to a gene; V was cut back by 5 bases and J by 10 bases. CDR1 is SGHTS and CDR2 is YDEGEE in the germline V gene. CDR3 DNA sequence: TGTGCCAGCAGTCAGACTAGCAGAGAGCAGTTCTTC. Its protein is CASSQTSREQFF.

In its sample, this clone was seen once. The chain uses TRBV6-4 and TRBJ2-2; 8 positions match TRBD1. J lost 1 base, V lost 5 bases, and 0 bases had no gene match. Germline V gene sequence: CDR1 MRHNA, CDR2 SNTAGT. The CDR3 spans 14 residues. The CDR3, as DNA: TGTGCCAGCAGTACAGGGGGGAACACCGGGGAGCTGTTTTTT. Protein: CASSTGGNTGELFF.

The chain recombines TRBV4-3 with TRBJ2-4; no definite D call. The CDR3 is 16 residues long. CDR1 is LGHNA, CDR2 YSLEER, per germline. The V end lost 0 bases, the J end lost 9 bases, and 18 bases lay between the germline ends. Here the CDR3 DNA reads TGCGCCAGCAGCCAAGAGAGTTACGCGCTGTTGAGCATTCAGTACTTC. Residues: CASSQESYALLSIQYF.

The chain carries TRBV19 and TRBJ2-1; 7 bases agree with TRBD2. CDR1 is LNHDA and CDR2 is SQIVND in the germline V gene (reference sequence). The CDR3 sequence is 15 residues long. Unmatched junction bases numbered 6, after V lost 5 bases and J lost 2 bases. The CDR3 nucleotides read TGTGCCAGTAGTCGGGCTAGCGGCACCTACAATGAGCAGTTCTTC. Protein: CASSRASGTYNEQFF.

The chain joins TRBV4-3 to TRBJ2-3; 10 bases are shared with TRBD2. With V trimmed by 1 base and J by 2 bases, 3 bases remained unmatched. Germline V CDR1 and CDR2: LGHNA, YSLEER. This CDR3 spans 16 amino acids. The CDR3 DNA is TGCGCCAGCAGCCAAGGTACTAGCGGGAACACAGATACGCAGTATTTT. It codes for CASSQGTSGNTDTQYF.

The chain is built from TRBV10-1 and TRBJ2-7, with D perhaps assigned TRBD1 or TRBD2 (5 bases each). V was clipped by 0 bases and J by 6 bases, with 9 bases between them. This CDR3 has 13 amino acids. Germline CDR1 reads WNHNN; CDR2 reads SYGVQD (reference sequence). Here the CDR3 reads CASSESAGTEQYF. CDR3 DNA sequence: TGCGCCAGCAGTGAGTCGGCCGGGACCGAGCAGTACTTC.

The CDR3, as DNA: TGTGCCAGCAGCTTAGAGAGCTCCTACGAGCAGTACTTC. Its protein is CASSLESSYEQYF. This chain connects TRBV7-2 to TRBJ2-7; no reliable D call. From germline, CDR1 is SGHTA and CDR2 FQGNSA. The CDR3 consists of 13 residues. Trimming shortened V by 1 base and J by 0 bases, and 4 bases separated the two germline ends.

This chain links TRBV30 with TRBJ1-1; 10 nucleotides line up with TRBD1. V was clipped by 4 bases and J by 7 bases; unmatched bases: 3. CDR3 length: 12 amino acids. Germline CDR1 and CDR2: GTSNPN and SVGIG (reference sequence). In DNA, the CDR3 is TGTGCCTGGAACCGGGACAGGGGTGAAGCTTTCTTT. It translates to CAWNRDRGEAFF.

The rearrangement uses TRBV20-1 and TRBJ2-3; 8 bases fit TRBD1. The ends lost 3 bases at V and 4 bases at J; junction bases unmatched: 12. The CDR3 is 16 residues long. Germline CDR1 and CDR2: DFQATT and SNEGSKA (reference sequence). The DNA for the CDR3 is TGCAGTGCTAGTTGGTTAGACAGGGGCTTTTCAGATACGCAGTATTTT. Translating gives CSASWLDRGFSDTQYF.

In DNA, the CDR3 is TGTGCCAGCAGCTCCAGGGGGGCAGTAGACACCGGGGAGCTGTTTTTT. Translation: CASSSRGAVDTGELFF. V is TRBV5-5 and J is TRBJ2-2, with a possible D match to TRBD1 (7 bases). With 3 bases removed from V and 3 bases from J, the gap between germline ends came to 15 bases. The CDR3 has 16 residues. The germline CDR1 and CDR2 sequences are SGHKS and YYEKEE (reference sequence).